One sample yielded the 11 T cell receptor beta chains listed below, sequenced in a study of T cells in tuberculosis. Data came from immunoSEQ multiplex PCR; TCRdb stores just in-frame clones and leaves some out. The data show about 54,000 clones, roughly 87% seen once. After thawing and overnight rest, PBMC were stained with GMM-loaded CD1B tetramer, viability dye and anti-CD3 for sorting. C32 glucose monomycolate from Rhodococcus equi was loaded onto the CD1B tetramers. The material sequenced was CD1b-GMM tetramer-negative cells sorted from PBMCs. Receptors originate from an adult woman with latent tuberculosis.

The chain has TRBV4-3 and TRBJ1-3, with D unresolved. V lost 1 base, J lost 3 bases, and 7 bases lay in between. This CDR3 spans 14 amino acids. Germline V gene data show CDR1 as LGHNA and CDR2 as YSLEER. The DNA for the CDR3 is TGCGCCAGCAGCCAAGCTCGGAGTGGAAACACCATATATTTT. Amino acid sequence: CASSQARSGNTIYF.

The chain links TRBV9 to TRBJ1-1, with D hard to call. The CDR3 has 13 amino acids. The germline V gene has CDR1 SGDLS and CDR2 YYNGEE. The V and J ends lost 2 bases and 6 bases respectively, with 11 bases between them. DNA of the CDR3: TGTGCCAGCAGCGTGGCAGTATCCGCTGAAGCTTTCTTT. Translation gives CASSVAVSAEAFF.

The chain links TRBV7-9 to TRBJ2-5; D uncertain. With the DNA end fitting TRBJ2-7 better, the J assignment may be wrong. The CDR3 covers 12 residues. Germline V gives CDR1 SEHNR, CDR2 FQNEAQ (reference sequence). The CDR3 spells CASSLSIYEQYF. As DNA, the CDR3 is TGTGCCAGCAGCTTGTCCATCTACGAGCAGTACTTC.

The rearrangement joins TRBV6-1 to TRBJ1-2; D unclear. This CDR3 comprises 13 residues. CDR1 and CDR2 (germline): MNHNS, SASEGT. V was shortened by 2 bases and J by 3 bases, with 7 bases between the two germline ends. DNA of the CDR3: TGTGCCAGCAGTGAAAACAGATACTATGGCTACACCTTC. This codes for CASSENRYYGYTF.

The V and J genes are TRBV7-3 and TRBJ2-3; TRBD1 is a possible D gene (6 bases). V lost 6 bases, J lost 3 bases, and 19 bases lay in between. Per the germline V gene, CDR1 is SGHTA and CDR2 is FQGTGA. The CDR3 runs 16 residues. The CDR3 sequence: CASSPQMAGETDTQYF. The CDR3, as DNA: TGTGCCAGCAGTCCACAAATGGCAGGGGAGACAGATACGCAGTATTTT.

This clone has only a few counts. This chain joins TRBV4-2 and TRBJ2-1, with D perhaps TRBD2 (6 bases). Germline loops: CDR1 LGHNA, CDR2 YNFKEQ. V was clipped by 0 bases and J by 8 bases, with 14 bases between them. The CDR3 extends over 15 amino acids. The CDR3 region has the DNA TGTGCCAGCAGCCAAGAATCGGCGGGATCTGATGAGCAGTTCTTC. It yields the protein CASSQESAGSDEQFF.

The genes are TRBV19 and TRBJ2-3; D not resolved. V was shortened by 6 bases and J by 2 bases, with 9 bases between the two germline ends. Germline V lookup: CDR1 LNHDA, CDR2 SQIVND (reference sequence). This CDR3 has 13 residues. The CDR3 loop reads CASSSSSTDTQYF. The CDR3 DNA reads as TGTGCCAGTAGCTCTAGTTCCACAGATACGCAGTATTTT.

The chain uses TRBV19 and TRBJ2-7; no clear D gene. Trimming shortened V by 5 bases and J by 0 bases, and 11 bases separated the two germline ends. The CDR3 sequence is 14 residues long. Germline V gene sequence: CDR1 LNHDA, CDR2 SQIVND (reference sequence). DNA of the CDR3: TGTGCCAGTAGTGCGACACCCAGCTCCTACGAGCAGTACTTC. Translating it yields CASSATPSSYEQYF. Supplemented by reference TRBV19 and TRBJ2-7, the full variable domain reads DGGITQSPKYLFRKEGQNVTLSCEQNLNHDAMYWYRQDPGQGLRLIYYSQIVNDFQKGDIAEGYSVSREKKESFPLTVTSAQKNPTAFYLCASSATPSSYEQYFGPGTRLTVT.

The chain employs TRBV5-8 and TRBJ2-3; 9 positions agree with TRBD2. Per germline, CDR1 SGHTS and CDR2 YDEGEE. The CDR3 runs to 17 residues. The V gene end was trimmed by 4 bases and the J gene end by 2 bases; junction bases not matched to a gene: 11. CDR3 amino acids: CASSLGASGVFTDTQYF. The CDR3, as DNA: TGTGCCAGCAGCCTAGGGGCTAGCGGGGTGTTCACAGATACGCAGTATTTT. Drawing the rest from reference TRBV5-8 and TRBJ2-3, the complete variable domain is EAGVTQSPTHLIKTRGQQATLRCSPISGHTSVYWYQQALGLGLQFLLWYDEGEERNRGNFPPRFSGRQFPNYSSELNVNALELEDSALYLCASSLGASGVFTDTQYFGPGTRLTVL.

The chain is built from TRBV28 and TRBJ1-1, with D unclear. The CDR3 spans 15 residues. The germline CDR1 and CDR2 sequences are MDHEN and SYDVKM. Trimming removed 3 bases at V and 1 base at J, with 12 bases between. CDR3 in amino acids: CASSLFNSGNTEAFF. Written as DNA, the CDR3 is TGTGCCAGCAGTTTGTTCAATTCAGGGAACACTGAAGCTTTCTTT.

This chain joins TRBV10-3 and TRBJ1-1; TRBD1 is a possible D gene (5 bases). This CDR3 spans 16 amino acids. Per germline, CDR1 ENHRY and CDR2 SYGVKD. V was cut by 3 bases and J by 3 bases, with 17 bases left in between. The CDR3 loop reads CAISDPSGVKYTEAFF. In nucleotides, the CDR3 is TGTGCCATCAGTGACCCCTCGGGGGTAAAGTACACTGAAGCTTTCTTT.